The rows below give T cell receptor beta chains drawn from one sample of a study of cytomegalovirus exposure and HLA in healthy donors. Assay: immunoSEQ multiplex PCR; the TCRdb copy retains only in-frame clones and omits some. The sample lists 150,000 or so clones, around four fifths occurring once. The sequenced material came from PBMCs. Receptor source: a young man in good health and CMV-seronegative. CDR3s include the opening cysteine and the closing phenylalanine or tryptophan. Fields, in order: V gene, CDR3 protein.

TRBV5-4 CASSFLVLRERPYNEQFF
TRBV2 CASSISGSLTGELFF
TRBV4-2 CASSQDSTDNPYGYTF
TRBV7-9 CASSLLGSGANVLTF
TRBV9 CASSVGLAGGAPDTQYF
TRBV5-4 CASSLEDFANYGYTF
TRBV5-1 CASSHRGLAGGPYEQYF
TRBV15 CATSRDRQGGYEQYF
TRBV28 CASSLARQETQYF
TRBV9 CASSVGSSPSTGELFF
TRBV11-1 CASSLVVLEPSGANVLTF
TRBV28 CASRRGAKGYTF
TRBV7-9 CASSLARTASTDTQYF
TRBV12-5 CASGGTGMNTEAFF
TRBV28 CASSSDQGMRNQPQHF
TRBV28 CASSFGVVAQHF
TRBV4-1 CASSQGLRGGELFF